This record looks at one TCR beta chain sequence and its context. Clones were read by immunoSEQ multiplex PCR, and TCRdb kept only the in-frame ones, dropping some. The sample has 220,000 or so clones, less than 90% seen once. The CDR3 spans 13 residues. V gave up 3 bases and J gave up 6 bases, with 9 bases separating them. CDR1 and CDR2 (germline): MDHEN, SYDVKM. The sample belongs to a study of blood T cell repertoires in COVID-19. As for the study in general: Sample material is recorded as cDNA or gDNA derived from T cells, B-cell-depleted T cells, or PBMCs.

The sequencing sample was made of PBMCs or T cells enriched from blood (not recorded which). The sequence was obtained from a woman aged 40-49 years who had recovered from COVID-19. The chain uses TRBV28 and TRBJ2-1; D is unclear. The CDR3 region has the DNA TGTGCCAGCAGTTTGACAAATCCCAATGAGCAGTTCTTC. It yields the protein CASSLTNPNEQFF. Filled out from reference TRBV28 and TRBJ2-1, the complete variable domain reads DVKVTQSSRYLVKRTGEKVFLECVQDMDHENMFWYRQDPGLGLRLIYFSYDVKMKEKGDIPEGYSVSREKKERFSLILESASTNQTSMYLCASSLTNPNEQFFGPGTRLTVL.